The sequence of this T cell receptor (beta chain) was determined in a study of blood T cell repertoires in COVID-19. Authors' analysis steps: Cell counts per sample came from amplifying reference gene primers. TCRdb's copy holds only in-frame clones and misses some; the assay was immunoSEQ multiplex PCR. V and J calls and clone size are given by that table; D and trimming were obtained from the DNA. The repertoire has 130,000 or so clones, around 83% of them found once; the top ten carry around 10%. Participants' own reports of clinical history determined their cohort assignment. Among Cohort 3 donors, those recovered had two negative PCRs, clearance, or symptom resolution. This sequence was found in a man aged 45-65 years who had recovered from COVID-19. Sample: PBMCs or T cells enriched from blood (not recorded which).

In DNA form, the CDR3 reads TGCGCCAGCAGTGAGTACAGGGTGAGCGAGCAGTACTTC. Amino acids: CASSEYRVSEQYF. The chain carries TRBV10-1 and TRBJ2-7; perhaps TRBD1 as D (6 bases). The length of the CDR3 is 13 residues. CDR1 is WNHNN and CDR2 is SYGVQD in the germline V gene (reference sequence). Trimming took 1 base from V and 6 from J, leaving 10 bases between them.